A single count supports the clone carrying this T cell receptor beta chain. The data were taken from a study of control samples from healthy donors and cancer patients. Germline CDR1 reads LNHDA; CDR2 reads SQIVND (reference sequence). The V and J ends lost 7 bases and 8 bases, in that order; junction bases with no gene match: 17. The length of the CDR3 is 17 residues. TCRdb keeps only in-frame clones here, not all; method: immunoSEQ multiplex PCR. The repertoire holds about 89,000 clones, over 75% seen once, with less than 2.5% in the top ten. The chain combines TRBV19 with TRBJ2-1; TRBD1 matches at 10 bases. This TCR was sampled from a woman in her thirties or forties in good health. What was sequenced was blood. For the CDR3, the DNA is TGTGCCAGTACCCCACTAGCAGGGGGGACAGGGGCTGATGAGCAGTTCTTC. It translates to CASTPLAGGTGADEQFF.